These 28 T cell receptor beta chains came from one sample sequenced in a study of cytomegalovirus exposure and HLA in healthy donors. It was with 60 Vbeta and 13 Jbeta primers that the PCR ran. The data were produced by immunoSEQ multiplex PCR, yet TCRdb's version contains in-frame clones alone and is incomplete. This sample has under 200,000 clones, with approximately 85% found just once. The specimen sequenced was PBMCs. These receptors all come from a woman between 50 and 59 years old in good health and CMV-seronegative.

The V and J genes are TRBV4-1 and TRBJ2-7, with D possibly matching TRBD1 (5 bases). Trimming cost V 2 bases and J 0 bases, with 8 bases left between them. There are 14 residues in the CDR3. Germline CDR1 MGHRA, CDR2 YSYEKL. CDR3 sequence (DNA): TGCGCCAGCAGCCAACCAGGGTTCTCCTACGAGCAGTACTTC. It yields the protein CASSQPGFSYEQYF.

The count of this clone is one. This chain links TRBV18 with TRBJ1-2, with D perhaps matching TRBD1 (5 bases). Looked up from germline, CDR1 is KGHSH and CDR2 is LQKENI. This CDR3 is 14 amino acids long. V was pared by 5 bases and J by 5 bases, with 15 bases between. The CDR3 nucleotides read TGTGCCAGCTCATTCGAATCAGGGCCTTATGGCTACACCTTC. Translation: CASSFESGPYGYTF.

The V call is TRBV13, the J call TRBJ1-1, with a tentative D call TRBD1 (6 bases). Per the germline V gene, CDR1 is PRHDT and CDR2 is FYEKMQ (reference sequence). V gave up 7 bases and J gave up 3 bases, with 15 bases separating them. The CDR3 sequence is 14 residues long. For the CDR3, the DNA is TGTGCCAGCATCTCCGGGCACAGGGACACTGAAGCTTTCTTT. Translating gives CASISGHRDTEAFF.

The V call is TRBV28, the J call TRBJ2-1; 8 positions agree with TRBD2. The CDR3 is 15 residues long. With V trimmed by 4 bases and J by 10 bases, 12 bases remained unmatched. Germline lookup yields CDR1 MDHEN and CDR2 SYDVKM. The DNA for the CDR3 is TGTGCCAGCAGTTCCTACCAGGCGGGAGGCTACGAGCAGTTCTTC. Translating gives CASSSYQAGGYEQFF.

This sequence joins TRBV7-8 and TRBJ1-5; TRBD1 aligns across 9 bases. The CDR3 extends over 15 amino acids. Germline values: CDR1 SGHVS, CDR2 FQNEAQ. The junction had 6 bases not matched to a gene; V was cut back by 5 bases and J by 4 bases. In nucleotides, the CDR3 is TGTGCCAGCAGCGTGGACAGGGGTGGGAATCAGCCCCAGCATTTT. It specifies CASSVDRGGNQPQHF.

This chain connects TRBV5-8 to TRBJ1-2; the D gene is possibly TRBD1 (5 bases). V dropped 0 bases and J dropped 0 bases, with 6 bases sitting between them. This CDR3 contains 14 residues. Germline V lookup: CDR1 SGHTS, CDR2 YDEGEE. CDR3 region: CASSLAGANYGYTF. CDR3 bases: TGTGCCAGCAGCTTGGCGGGGGCTAACTATGGCTACACCTTC.

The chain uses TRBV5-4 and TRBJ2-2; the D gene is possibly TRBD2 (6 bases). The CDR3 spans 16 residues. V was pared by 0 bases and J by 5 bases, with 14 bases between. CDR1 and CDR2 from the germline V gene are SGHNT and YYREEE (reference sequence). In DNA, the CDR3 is TGTGCCAGCAGCTTGGGGATCGGGGGATATACCGGGGAGCTGTTTTTT. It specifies CASSLGIGGYTGELFF.

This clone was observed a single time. The CDR3 loop is CASSFIQVGLAPTDTQYF. The CDR3 coding sequence is TGTGCCAGCAGCTTTATCCAAGTGGGACTAGCGCCTACAGATACGCAGTATTTT. V usage is TRBV5-6 and J usage is TRBJ2-3, with 10 bases that match TRBD2. The CDR3 totals 18 residues. CDR1 and CDR2 (germline): SGHDT, YYEEEE. V was pared by 2 bases and J by 3 bases, with 12 bases of the junction left unmatched.

CDR3 nucleotide sequence: TGTGCCTGGAGTGTACGCGGCAGGGGGGGCACAGATACGCAGTATTTT. Protein sequence: CAWSVRGRGGTDTQYF. This sequence joins TRBV30 and TRBJ2-3, with a tentative D call TRBD1 (7 bases). The CDR3 spans 16 residues. Between the trimmed V and J ends, which lost 0 bases and 1 base, there was a span of 14 bases. The V gene's germline CDR1 is GTSNPN and CDR2 SVGIG (reference sequence).

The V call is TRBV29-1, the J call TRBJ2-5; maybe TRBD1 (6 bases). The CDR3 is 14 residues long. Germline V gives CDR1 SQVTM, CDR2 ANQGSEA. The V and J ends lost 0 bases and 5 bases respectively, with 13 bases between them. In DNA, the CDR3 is TGCAGCGTTGAAGATCAGGGGTTGTATGAGACCCAGTACTTC. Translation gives CSVEDQGLYETQYF.

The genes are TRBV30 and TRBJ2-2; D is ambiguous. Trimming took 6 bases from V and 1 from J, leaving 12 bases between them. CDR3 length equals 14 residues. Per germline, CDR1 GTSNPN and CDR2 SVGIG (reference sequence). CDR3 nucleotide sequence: TGTGCCTGTTTCCAGGCGCTGAACACCGGGGAGCTGTTTTTT. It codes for CACFQALNTGELFF. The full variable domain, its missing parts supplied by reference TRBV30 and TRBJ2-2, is SQTIHQWPATLVQPVGSPLSLECTVEGTSNPNLYWYRQAAGRGLQLLFYSVGIGQISSEVPQNLSASRPQDRQFILSSKKLLLSDSGFYLCACFQALNTGELFFGEGSRLTVL.

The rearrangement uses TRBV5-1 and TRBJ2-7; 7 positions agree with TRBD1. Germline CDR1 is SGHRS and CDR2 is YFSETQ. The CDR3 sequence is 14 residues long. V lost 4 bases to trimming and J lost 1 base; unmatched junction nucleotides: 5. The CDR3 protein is CASSPTTGSYEQYF. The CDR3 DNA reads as TGCGCCAGCAGCCCTACGACAGGGTCCTACGAGCAGTACTTC.

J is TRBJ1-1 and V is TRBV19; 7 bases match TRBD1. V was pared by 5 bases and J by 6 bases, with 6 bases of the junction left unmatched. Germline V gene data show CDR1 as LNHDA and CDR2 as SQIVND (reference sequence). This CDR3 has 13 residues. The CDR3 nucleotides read TGTGCCAGTAGTGTGACAGGGTTGGCTGAAGCTTTCTTT. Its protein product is CASSVTGLAEAFF.

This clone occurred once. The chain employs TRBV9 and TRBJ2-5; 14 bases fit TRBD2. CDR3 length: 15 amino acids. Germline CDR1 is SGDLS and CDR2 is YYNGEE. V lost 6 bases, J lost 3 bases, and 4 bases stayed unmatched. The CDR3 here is CASTLGLAGEETQYF. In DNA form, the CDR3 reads TGTGCCAGCACCTTGGGACTAGCGGGAGAAGAGACCCAGTACTTC.

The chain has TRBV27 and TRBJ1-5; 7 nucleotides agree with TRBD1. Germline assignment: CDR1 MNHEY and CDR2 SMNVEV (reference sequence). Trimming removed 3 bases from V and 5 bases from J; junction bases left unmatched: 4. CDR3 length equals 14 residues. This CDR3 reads CASSFDRAYQPQHF. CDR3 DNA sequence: TGTGCCAGCAGTTTTGACAGGGCGTATCAGCCCCAGCATTTT.

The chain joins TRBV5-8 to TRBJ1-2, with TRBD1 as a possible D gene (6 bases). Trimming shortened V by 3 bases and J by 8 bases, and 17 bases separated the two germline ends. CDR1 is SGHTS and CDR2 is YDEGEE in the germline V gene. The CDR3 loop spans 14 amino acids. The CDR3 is CASSYKDSLWGYTF. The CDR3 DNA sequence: TGTGCCAGCAGCTATAAGGACAGTTTATGGGGCTACACCTTC.

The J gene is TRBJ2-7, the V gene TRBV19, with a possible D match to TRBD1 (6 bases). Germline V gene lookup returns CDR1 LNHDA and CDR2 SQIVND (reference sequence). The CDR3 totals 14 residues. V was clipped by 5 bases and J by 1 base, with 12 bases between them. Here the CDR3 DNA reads TGTGCCAGTAGTGATACAGGGAGATCCTACGAGCAGTACTTC. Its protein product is CASSDTGRSYEQYF.

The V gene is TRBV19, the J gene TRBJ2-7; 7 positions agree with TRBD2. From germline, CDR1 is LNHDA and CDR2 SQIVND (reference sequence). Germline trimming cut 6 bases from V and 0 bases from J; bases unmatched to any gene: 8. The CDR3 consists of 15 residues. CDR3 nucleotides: TGTGCCAGTAGGCTAGCGGCGGTAAGCTCCTACGAGCAGTACTTC. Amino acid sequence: CASRLAAVSSYEQYF.

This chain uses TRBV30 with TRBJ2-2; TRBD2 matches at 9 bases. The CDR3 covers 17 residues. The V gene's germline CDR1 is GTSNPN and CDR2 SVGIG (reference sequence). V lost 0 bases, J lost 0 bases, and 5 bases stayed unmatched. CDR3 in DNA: TGTGCCTGGAGTGTCCCTAGCGGGAAGACGAACACCGGGGAGCTGTTTTTT. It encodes CAWSVPSGKTNTGELFF.

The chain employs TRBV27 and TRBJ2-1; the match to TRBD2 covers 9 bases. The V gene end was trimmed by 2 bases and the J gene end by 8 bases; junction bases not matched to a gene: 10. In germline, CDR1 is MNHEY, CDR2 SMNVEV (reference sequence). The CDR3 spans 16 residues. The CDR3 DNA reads TGTGCCAGCAGTTTACGAGCGGGAGGCTCATTTGATGAGCAGTTCTTC. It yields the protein CASSLRAGGSFDEQFF.

For the CDR3, the DNA is TGTGCCACCAGCTCAGGAAGGGGCGGGGAAACAGATACGCAGTATTTT. Translating gives CATSSGRGGETDTQYF. The chain links TRBV15 to TRBJ2-3; possible D gene TRBD2, 6 bases. CDR1 and CDR2 from the germline V gene are LNHNV and YYDKDF (reference sequence). The CDR3 sequence is 16 residues long. Trimming stripped 5 bases from V and 3 bases from J, with 18 bases between.

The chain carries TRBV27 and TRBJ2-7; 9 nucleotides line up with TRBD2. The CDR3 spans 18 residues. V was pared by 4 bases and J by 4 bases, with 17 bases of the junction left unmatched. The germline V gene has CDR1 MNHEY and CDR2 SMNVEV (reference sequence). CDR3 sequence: CASSSSDYASGIGYEQYF. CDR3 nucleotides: TGTGCCAGCAGTTCCTCAGATTATGCTAGCGGGATAGGGTACGAGCAGTACTTC.

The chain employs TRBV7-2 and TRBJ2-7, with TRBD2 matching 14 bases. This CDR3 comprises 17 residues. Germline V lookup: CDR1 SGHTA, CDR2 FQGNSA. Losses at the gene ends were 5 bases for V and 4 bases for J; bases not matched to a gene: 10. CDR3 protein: CASSLSPGLAGEYEQYF. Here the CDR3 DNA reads TGTGCCAGCAGCCTATCACCGGGACTAGCGGGGGAGTACGAGCAGTACTTC.

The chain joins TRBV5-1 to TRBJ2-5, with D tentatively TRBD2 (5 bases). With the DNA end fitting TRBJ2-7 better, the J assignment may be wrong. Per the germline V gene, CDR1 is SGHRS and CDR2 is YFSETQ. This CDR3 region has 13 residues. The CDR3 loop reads CASGRDGDYEQYF. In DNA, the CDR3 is TGCGCCAGCGGACGAGACGGGGATTACGAGCAGTACTTC.

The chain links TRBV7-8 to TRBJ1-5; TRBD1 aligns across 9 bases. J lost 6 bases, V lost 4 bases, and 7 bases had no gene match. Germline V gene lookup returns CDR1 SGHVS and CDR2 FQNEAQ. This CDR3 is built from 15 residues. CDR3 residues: CASSYTGGFSQPQHF. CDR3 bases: TGTGCCAGCAGCTATACAGGGGGCTTCAGTCAGCCCCAGCATTTT. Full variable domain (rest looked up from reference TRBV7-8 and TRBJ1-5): GAGVSQSPRYKVAKRGQDVALRCDPISGHVSLFWYQQALGQGPEFLTYFQNEAQLDKSGLPSDRFFAERPEGSVSTLKIQRTQQEDSAVYLCASSYTGGFSQPQHFGDGTRLSIL.

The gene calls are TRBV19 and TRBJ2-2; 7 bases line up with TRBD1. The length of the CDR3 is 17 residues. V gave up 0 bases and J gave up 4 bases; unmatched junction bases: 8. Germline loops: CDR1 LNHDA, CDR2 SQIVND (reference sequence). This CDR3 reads CASSIDTQGVITGELFF. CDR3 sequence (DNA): TGTGCCAGTAGTATAGACACCCAGGGGGTCATCACCGGGGAGCTGTTTTTT.

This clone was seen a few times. This CDR3 reads CASSPREGLAGEETQYF. The CDR3 bases are TGTGCCAGCAGCCCAAGGGAGGGACTAGCGGGAGAAGAGACCCAGTACTTC. The chain has TRBV5-6 and TRBJ2-5, with TRBD2 identical over 14 bases. The CDR3 sequence is 17 residues long. Germline V gene data show CDR1 as SGHDT and CDR2 as YYEEEE. With V trimmed by 4 bases and J by 3 bases, 8 bases remained unmatched. The variable domain in full, completed from reference TRBV5-6 and TRBJ2-5, reads DAGVTQSPTHLIKTRGQQVTLRCSPKSGHDTVSWYQQALGQGPQFIFQYYEEEERQRGNFPDRFSGHQFPNYSSELNVNALLLGDSALYLCASSPREGLAGEETQYFGPGTRLLVL.

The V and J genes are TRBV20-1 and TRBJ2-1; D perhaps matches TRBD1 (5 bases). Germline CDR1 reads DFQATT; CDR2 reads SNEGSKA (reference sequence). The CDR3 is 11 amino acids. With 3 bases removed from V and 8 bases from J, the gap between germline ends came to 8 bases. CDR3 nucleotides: TGCAGTGCTAGTATCAGGGATGAGCAGTTCTTC. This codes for CSASIRDEQFF.